The 25 T cell receptor beta chains below come from one sample, sequenced in a study of blood T cell repertoires in COVID-19. TCRdb's table, derived via immunoSEQ multiplex PCR, lists solely in-frame clones and lacks some. Of 430,000 or so clones detected, 88% appear once; the ten largest clones hold roughly 1.4%. The sequenced material came from PBMCs or T cells enriched from blood (not recorded which). The receptors were gathered from a woman between 18 and 29 years old who had been exposed to COVID-19.

J is TRBJ2-7 and V is TRBV9; 7 bases agree with TRBD1. V lost 1 base and J lost 3; bases outside the gene matches: 7. The germline CDR1 and CDR2 sequences are SGDLS and YYNGEE. This CDR3 region has 15 residues. CDR3 protein: CASSVTGTDNYEQYF. In nucleotides, the CDR3 is TGTGCCAGCAGCGTAACCGGGACAGATAACTACGAGCAGTACTTC. Based on the CDR3 plus reference TRBV9 and TRBJ2-7, the full variable domain is DSGVTQTPKHLITATGQRVTLRCSPRSGDLSVYWYQQSLDQGLQFLIQYYNGEERAKGNILERFSAQQFPDLHSELNLSSLELGDSALYFCASSVTGTDNYEQYFGPGTRLTVT.

This chain uses TRBV28 with TRBJ1-1, with D unresolved. Germline assignment: CDR1 MDHEN and CDR2 SYDVKM. The CDR3 spans 11 residues. V shed 1 base and J shed 8 bases, with 5 bases lying between them. CDR3 amino acids: CASSLYREAFF. In DNA, the CDR3 is TGTGCCAGCAGTTTATATCGGGAAGCTTTCTTT.

The V call is TRBV6-5, the J call TRBJ1-2; D is uncertain. This CDR3 contains 13 residues. V lost 2 bases and J 4 bases, leaving 8 bases between the germline ends. Per the germline V gene, CDR1 is MNHEY and CDR2 is SVGAGI. The CDR3 DNA follows: TGTGCCAGCAGTTACGGGAGTGGCTATGGCTACACCTTC. It specifies CASSYGSGYGYTF.

The rearrangement uses TRBV9 and TRBJ2-1, with 15 bases lining up with TRBD2. Trimming took 4 bases from V and 4 from J; bases not matched to a gene: 3. CDR1 SGDLS and CDR2 YYNGEE come from the germline V gene. The CDR3 totals 16 residues. CDR3 in DNA: TGTGCCAGCAGCCTGGGACTAGCGGGGGGTTACAATGAGCAGTTCTTC. It specifies CASSLGLAGGYNEQFF.

This sequence joins TRBV28 and TRBJ2-2; D uncertain. Germline CDR1 and CDR2: MDHEN and SYDVKM. The CDR3 covers 13 residues. V dropped 6 bases and J dropped 0 bases, with 5 bases sitting between them. The CDR3, as DNA: TGTGCCAGCAGGTCAACGAACACCGGGGAGCTGTTTTTT. Protein product: CASRSTNTGELFF. The full variable domain, its missing parts supplied by reference TRBV28 and TRBJ2-2, is DVKVTQSSRYLVKRTGEKVFLECVQDMDHENMFWYRQDPGLGLRLIYFSYDVKMKEKGDIPEGYSVSREKKERFSLILESASTNQTSMYLCASRSTNTGELFFGEGSRLTVL.

The chain has TRBV5-4 and TRBJ2-4; 7 positions agree with TRBD2. Unmatched junction bases numbered 13, after V lost 4 bases and J lost 6 bases. The CDR3 length is 16 residues. In germline, CDR1 is SGHNT, CDR2 YYREEE (reference sequence). As DNA, the CDR3 is TGTGCCAGCAGCGAGGCTCCCGGGGGGACCACAAACATTCAGTACTTC. This sequence encodes CASSEAPGGTTNIQYF.

The CDR3 reads CASSLTGSGGTDTQYF. The CDR3 nucleotides are TGTGCCAGCAGCTTAACGGGCAGCGGGGGCACAGATACGCAGTATTTT. V is TRBV7-3 and J is TRBJ2-3, with TRBD2 matching 7 bases. This CDR3 has 16 residues. Germline CDR1 SGHTA, CDR2 FQGTGA. V lost 0 bases to trimming and J lost 1 base; unmatched junction nucleotides: 4. Full variable domain (missing parts from reference TRBV7-3 and TRBJ2-3): GAGVSQTPSNKVTEKGKYVELRCDPISGHTALYWYRQSLGQGPEFLIYFQGTGAADDSGLPNDRFFAVRPEGSVSTLKIQRTERGDSAVYLCASSLTGSGGTDTQYFGPGTRLTVL.

This rearrangement joins TRBV28 to TRBJ1-5; perhaps TRBD1 as D (6 bases). The CDR3 has 17 residues. Germline CDR1 and CDR2: MDHEN and SYDVKM. V was shortened by 2 bases and J by 3 bases, with 17 bases between the two germline ends. CDR3 protein: CASSLPGDRRLNQPQHF. The CDR3 bases are TGTGCCAGCAGTTTACCCGGAGACAGGAGACTCAATCAGCCCCAGCATTTT.

This chain connects TRBV15 to TRBJ1-1; no clear D. This CDR3 spans 13 amino acids. CDR1 and CDR2 from the germline V gene are LNHNV and YYDKDF (reference sequence). Trimming left V 0 bases short and J 3 bases short, with 5 bases between. In nucleotides, the CDR3 is TGTGCCACCAGCAGAGATCGAGACACTGAAGCTTTCTTT. This translates into CATSRDRDTEAFF.

The chain joins TRBV4-2 to TRBJ1-6, with D maybe TRBD1 (5 bases). CDR1 is LGHNA, CDR2 YNFKEQ, per germline. V was pared by 0 bases and J by 7 bases, with 13 bases between. The CDR3 runs 16 residues. The CDR3 nucleotides read TGTGCCAGCAGCCAAGATATTTTACAGGTGAATTCACCCCTCCACTTT. It translates to CASSQDILQVNSPLHF.

V gene TRBV5-4 combines with J gene TRBJ2-3; 10 bases align to TRBD2. V lost 0 bases and J lost 3; bases outside the gene matches: 7. CDR3 length equals 17 residues. Germline-derived CDR1 and CDR2 are SGHNT and YYREEE (reference sequence). CDR3 in amino acids: CASSLGQAGGPTDTQYF. Written as DNA, the CDR3 is TGTGCCAGCAGCTTGGGTCAAGCGGGAGGGCCGACAGATACGCAGTATTTT.

The chain is built from TRBV6-5 and TRBJ2-5, with 10 bases aligning to TRBD2. The germline CDR1 and CDR2 sequences are MNHEY and SVGAGI. The V segment lost 0 bases and the J segment 1 base; nucleotides outside the gene matches: 2. This CDR3 region has 16 residues. CDR3 loop: CASSYSLAGFQETQYF. The CDR3 DNA reads TGTGCCAGCAGTTACTCACTAGCGGGGTTCCAAGAGACCCAGTACTTC.

J is TRBJ2-5 and V is TRBV10-3, with 8 bases that match TRBD1. The trim removed 6 bases at V and 6 bases at J, leaving 9 bases unmatched. The CDR3 has 14 amino acids. The germline CDR1 and CDR2 sequences are ENHRY and SYGVKD. The CDR3 region has the DNA TGTGCCATCAGCAAGACAGGGGAAATGCAGACCCAGTACTTC. As protein: CAISKTGEMQTQYF.

This clone was picked up a small number of times. V usage is TRBV3-1 (or the pseudogene TRBV3-2) and J usage is TRBJ2-1, with 13 positions matching TRBD2. CDR1 LGHDT and CDR2 YNNKEL come from the germline V gene (reference sequence). J was trimmed by 4 bases and V by 5 bases; bases with no gene match: 5. CDR3 length: 16 residues. The CDR3 here is CASSFRLAGGYNEQFF. In nucleotides, the CDR3 is TGTGCCAGCAGCTTCCGACTAGCGGGAGGTTACAATGAGCAGTTCTTC.

The rearrangement links TRBV7-2 to TRBJ1-2; D is unresolved. The ends were cut back, 5 bases at V and 8 bases at J, with 15 bases in the middle. CDR1 SGHTA and CDR2 FQGNSA come from the germline V gene. The length of the CDR3 is 13 residues. CDR3 residues: CASSLQVVGGYTF. The CDR3 DNA reads as TGTGCCAGCAGCCTCCAGGTGGTTGGGGGCTACACCTTC.

The chain employs TRBV5-5 and TRBJ2-1; TRBD2 aligns across 7 bases. CDR1 SGHKS and CDR2 YYEKEE come from the germline V gene (reference sequence). CDR3 length: 15 residues. Trimming at V came to 4 bases and at J to 4 bases, leaving 8 bases not matched to a gene. As DNA, the CDR3 is TGTGCCAGCAGCGGCGGGACTACCGGGTACAATGAGCAGTTCTTC. The encoded protein is CASSGGTTGYNEQFF.

This clone was observed a handful of times. The rearrangement links TRBV3-1 (or the pseudogene TRBV3-2) to TRBJ2-7; weak D call: TRBD2 (6 bases). V was cut by 5 bases and J by 0 bases, with 20 bases left in between. The CDR3 is made up of 17 amino acids. The V gene's germline CDR1 is LGHDT and CDR2 YNNKEL (reference sequence). The CDR3 region has the DNA TGTGCCAGCAGCACCTACCTAGCGCCCCAGACCTCCTACGAGCAGTACTTC. Its protein product is CASSTYLAPQTSYEQYF.

The V gene is TRBV7-2, the J gene TRBJ2-7, with 7 bases aligning to TRBD2. Losses at the gene ends were 5 bases for V and 6 bases for J; bases not matched to a gene: 16. There are 16 residues in the CDR3. Germline CDR1 reads SGHTA; CDR2 reads FQGNSA. The CDR3, as DNA: TGTGCCAGCAGCACCCGGCTAAGCGGGGTTTCGTTCGAGCAGTACTTC. Translation: CASSTRLSGVSFEQYF. Based on the CDR3 plus reference TRBV7-2 and TRBJ2-7, the full variable domain is GAGVSQSPSNKVTEKGKDVELRCDPISGHTALYWYRQSLGQGLEFLIYFQGNSAPDKSGLPSDRFSAERTGGSVSTLTIQRTQQEDSAVYLCASSTRLSGVSFEQYFGPGTRLTVT.

This chain links TRBV18 with TRBJ2-5, with TRBD1 identical over 11 bases. CDR3 length: 16 residues. Trimming removed 1 base from V and 5 bases from J; junction bases left unmatched: 6. Germline V gene sequence: CDR1 KGHSH, CDR2 LQKENI. This CDR3 reads CASSPRGQGASETQYF. The CDR3 DNA reads TGTGCCAGCTCACCACGAGGACAGGGGGCGTCGGAGACCCAGTACTTC.

This clone was found once. The V and J genes are TRBV7-9 and TRBJ2-7, with 7 bases matching TRBD2. The length of the CDR3 is 14 residues. Germline CDR1 is SEHNR and CDR2 is FQNEAQ (reference sequence). V was clipped by 4 bases and J by 1 base; unmatched bases: 4. The CDR3 DNA is TGTGCCAGCAGCTGGGAGGGGATTTCCTACGAGCAGTACTTC. Protein product: CASSWEGISYEQYF.

This chain links TRBV9 with TRBJ1-3; no clear D. The V gene's germline CDR1 is SGDLS and CDR2 YYNGEE. The CDR3 is 15 residues long. Trimming took off 0 bases at V and 4 bases at J, with 11 bases between the two ends. The CDR3 nucleotides are TGTGCCAGCAGCGTAGGGCAGTCTTCCGGAAACACCATATATTTT. Translation: CASSVGQSSGNTIYF.

This clone is a singleton in its sample. The chain carries TRBV6-5 and TRBJ2-1; TRBD2 might be the D (7 bases). V dropped 4 bases and J dropped 4 bases, with 17 bases sitting between them. Germline-derived CDR1 and CDR2 are MNHEY and SVGAGI. The CDR3 covers 16 residues. CDR3 in amino acids: CASSLGWGGLYNEQFF. The DNA for the CDR3 is TGTGCCAGCAGTTTAGGGTGGGGGGGGCTGTACAATGAGCAGTTCTTC.

The chain couples TRBV4-3 to TRBJ1-1; tentative D call: TRBD1 (6 bases). Between the trimmed V and J ends, which lost 3 bases and 7 bases, there was a span of 15 bases. Germline CDR1 is LGHNA and CDR2 is YSLEER. This CDR3 comprises 14 residues. CDR3 in DNA: TGCGCCAGCAGCCAGGCCGGGACACAAAATGAAGCTTTCTTT. Translating it yields CASSQAGTQNEAFF.

This chain's CDR3 is CSVRVRTYEQYF. The CDR3 DNA follows: TGCAGCGTGAGGGTGCGGACCTACGAGCAGTACTTC. This sequence joins TRBV29-1 and TRBJ2-7; maybe TRBD2 (5 bases). Between the trimmed V and J ends, which lost 6 bases and 2 bases, there was a span of 11 bases. The V gene's germline CDR1 is SQVTM and CDR2 ANQGSEA. The CDR3 consists of 12 residues.

The sample holds a few counts of this clone. The chain uses TRBV3-1 (or the pseudogene TRBV3-2) and TRBJ1-2; D gene uncertain. The V end was cut by 0 bases, the J end by 8 bases, with 10 bases between. This CDR3 is 13 amino acids long. CDR1 is LGHDT and CDR2 is YNNKEL in the germline V gene (reference sequence). This CDR3 is CASSQEPELGYTF. The CDR3 DNA reads TGTGCCAGCAGCCAAGAACCGGAGTTGGGCTACACCTTC.